What follows are 7 T cell receptor beta chains derived from one specimen sequenced in a study of human CD4 T cells and Enterobacteriaceae. All CD4+ cells other than CD45RA+CCR7+CD95- naive cells were sorted as memory, over 98% pure. Clones were sequenced by immunoSEQ multiplex PCR, and TCRdb holds only the in-frame ones, with some missing. The data contain tens of thousands of clones, roughly 80% of them singletons. Source material: memory CD4+ T cells from blood. Every receptor here comes from a human donor in good health.

The V gene is TRBV28, the J gene TRBJ2-1, with 7 bases fitting TRBD1. CDR1 is MDHEN and CDR2 is SYDVKM in the germline V gene. V shed 6 bases, J shed 0 bases, and the junction held 8 bases outside the gene matches. CDR3 size: 16 residues. CDR3 in amino acids: CASSPTGTSSYNEQFF. CDR3 bases: TGTGCCAGCAGCCCGACAGGGACGAGCTCCTACAATGAGCAGTTCTTC.

This clone was observed once. The V call is TRBV28, the J call TRBJ1-2; 10 bases agree with TRBD1. V was pared by 6 bases and J by 7 bases, with 8 bases of the junction left unmatched. The CDR3 consists of 14 residues. Germline V gene data show CDR1 as MDHEN and CDR2 as SYDVKM. The CDR3 DNA reads as TGTGCCAGCAGCCCGGGACAGGGGTATTCTGGCTACACCTTC. Its translation is CASSPGQGYSGYTF.

V and J are TRBV19 and TRBJ2-3, with 9 nucleotides matching TRBD2. Germline CDR1 and CDR2: LNHDA and SQIVND (reference sequence). The CDR3 runs 15 residues. With 3 bases clipped from V and 4 bases from J, the junction kept 5 bases outside the gene matches. CDR3 bases: TGTGCCAGTAGTATCGGCGGGAGGGCCCCAGATACGCAGTATTTT. This gives the protein CASSIGGRAPDTQYF.

The rearrangement links TRBV30 to TRBJ1-1, with TRBD1 identical over 8 bases. This CDR3 comprises 14 residues. Germline loops: CDR1 GTSNPN, CDR2 SVGIG (reference sequence). Losses at the gene ends were 4 bases for V and 5 bases for J; bases not matched to a gene: 9. CDR3 nucleotides: TGTGCCTGGAACAAAGACAGGGGCGGAACTGAAGCTTTCTTT. Its translation: CAWNKDRGGTEAFF. Based on the CDR3 plus reference TRBV30 and TRBJ1-1, the full variable domain is SQTIHQWPATLVQPVGSPLSLECTVEGTSNPNLYWYRQAAGRGLQLLFYSVGIGQISSEVPQNLSASRPQDRQFILSSKKLLLSDSGFYLCAWNKDRGGTEAFFGQGTRLTVV.

The V and J genes are TRBV19 and TRBJ2-7; no reliable D call. There are 15 residues in the CDR3. Trimming removed 3 bases from V and 0 bases from J, with 12 bases in between. The V gene's germline CDR1 is LNHDA and CDR2 SQIVND (reference sequence). The CDR3 bases are TGTGCCAGTAGTATTAGGGCGGTGAACTCCTACGAGCAGTACTTC. Amino acids: CASSIRAVNSYEQYF.

This clone was observed a few times. V usage is TRBV7-8 and J usage is TRBJ1-5, with 11 bases fitting TRBD1. The V gene's germline CDR1 is SGHVS and CDR2 FQNEAQ. V lost 4 bases to trimming and J lost 3 bases; unmatched junction nucleotides: 5. The CDR3 runs to 16 residues. The CDR3 nucleotides read TGTGCCAGCAGCTCCGGGACAGGGGGAAACAATCAGCCCCAGCATTTT. Protein sequence: CASSSGTGGNNQPQHF.

This clone was counted between two and nine times. This chain links TRBV11-3 with TRBJ2-7; 9 bases fit TRBD1. There are 15 residues in the CDR3. V was clipped by 5 bases and J by 3 bases; unmatched bases: 8. CDR1 SGHNT and CDR2 YENEEA come from the germline V gene. In nucleotides, the CDR3 is TGTGCCAGCAGCGAAGGGACAGGGAAGATCTACGAGCAGTACTTC. This sequence encodes CASSEGTGKIYEQYF.